This T cell receptor beta chain was identified in a study of regulatory T cells in long-lasting Graves disease. Time point defined: newly diagnosed GD, antithyroid drugs for less than 3 months. PBMC-derived RNA was used for the TCR library. In its sample, this clonotype was seen a few times. Its cognate antigen is unknown. In building TCR beta libraries, iRepertoire HTBI primers were used together with Arm-PCR of CDR3 regions. MiXCR, run by TCRdb on the multiplex PCR reads, gives a single entry per CDR3 protein. The data contain 440,000 or so distinct CDR3 sequences, around 15% of them singletons. Study results and limitations: TRBV28 was favored in persistent disease, as were TRBJ1-2 and TRBJ2-5.

Germline V CDR1 and CDR2: SGHVS, FNYEAQ. V was cut by 1 base and J by 5 bases, with 17 bases left in between. The CDR3 is 16 residues long. This same sample was also taken into another study, of T cells in Graves' hyperthyroidism and ophthalmopathy. That study reports: Any patient presenting with uncontrolled infection, other autoimmune disease, pregnancy or lactation was left out.

The receptor was isolated from a woman between 25 and 40 years old with Graves disease. The chain combines TRBV7-6 with TRBJ2-5; D tentatively reads TRBD1 or TRBD2 (5 bases each). The sequencing here drew on peripheral blood mononuclear cells (PBMCs), taken at new diagnosis, from a patient treated with antithyroid drugs. The CDR3 nucleotides are TGTGCCAGCAGCTTAGACGTTGACGGGGCGCGGGAGACCCAGTACTTC. Translation gives CASSLDVDGARETQYF. The full variable domain, its missing parts supplied by reference TRBV7-6 and TRBJ2-5, is GAGVSQSPRYKVTKRGQDVALRCDPISGHVSLYWYRQALGQGPEFLTYFNYEAQQDKSGLPNDRFSAERPEGSISTLTIQRTEQRDSAMYRCASSLDVDGARETQYFGPGTRLLVL.